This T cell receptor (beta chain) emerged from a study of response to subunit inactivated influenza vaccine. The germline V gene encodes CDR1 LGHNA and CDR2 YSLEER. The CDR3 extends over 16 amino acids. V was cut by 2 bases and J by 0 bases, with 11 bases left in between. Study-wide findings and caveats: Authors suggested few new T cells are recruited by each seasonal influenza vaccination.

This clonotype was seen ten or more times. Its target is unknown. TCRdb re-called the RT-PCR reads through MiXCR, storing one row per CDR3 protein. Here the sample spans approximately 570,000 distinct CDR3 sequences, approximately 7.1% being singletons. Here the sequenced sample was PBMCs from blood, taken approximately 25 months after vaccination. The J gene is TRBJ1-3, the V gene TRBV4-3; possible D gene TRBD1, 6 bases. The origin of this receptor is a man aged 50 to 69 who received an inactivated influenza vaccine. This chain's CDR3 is CASSQNRADSGNTIYF. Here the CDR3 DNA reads TGCGCCAGCAGCCAAAACAGGGCTGACTCTGGAAACACCATATATTTT.